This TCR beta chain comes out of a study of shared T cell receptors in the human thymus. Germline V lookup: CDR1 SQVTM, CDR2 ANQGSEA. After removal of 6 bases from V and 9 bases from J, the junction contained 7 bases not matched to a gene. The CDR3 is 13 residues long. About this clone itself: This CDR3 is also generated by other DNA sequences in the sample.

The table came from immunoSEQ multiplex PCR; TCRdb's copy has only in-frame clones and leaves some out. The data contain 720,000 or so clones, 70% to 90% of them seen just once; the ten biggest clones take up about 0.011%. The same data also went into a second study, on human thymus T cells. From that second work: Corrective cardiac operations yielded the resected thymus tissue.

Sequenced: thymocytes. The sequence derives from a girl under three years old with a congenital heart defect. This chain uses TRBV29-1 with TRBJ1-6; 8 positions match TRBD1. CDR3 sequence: CSVRTGKGSPLHF. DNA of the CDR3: TGCAGCGTCCGGACAGGGAAGGGTTCACCCCTCCACTTT.